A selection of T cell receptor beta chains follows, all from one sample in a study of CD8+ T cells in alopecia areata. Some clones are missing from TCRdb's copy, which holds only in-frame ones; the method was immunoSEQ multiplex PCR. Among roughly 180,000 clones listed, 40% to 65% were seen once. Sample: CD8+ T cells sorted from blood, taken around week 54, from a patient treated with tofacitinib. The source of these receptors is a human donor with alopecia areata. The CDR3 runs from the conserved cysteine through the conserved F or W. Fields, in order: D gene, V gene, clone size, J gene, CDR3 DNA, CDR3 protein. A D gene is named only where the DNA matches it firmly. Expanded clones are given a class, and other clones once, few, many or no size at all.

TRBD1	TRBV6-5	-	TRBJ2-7	TGTGCCAGCAGCGACAGGGTTCGGTACGAGCAGTACTTC	CASSDRVRYEQYF
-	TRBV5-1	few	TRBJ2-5	TGCGCCAGCAGCTTACAGGGACAAGAGACCCAGTACTTC	CASSLQGQETQYF
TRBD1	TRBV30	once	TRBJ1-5	TGTGCCTGGAGTTTCACAGGGGGACGACAGCCCCAGCATTTT	CAWSFTGGRQPQHF
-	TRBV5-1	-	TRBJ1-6	TGCGCCAGCAGCTTGGTCGCCCAGGAGGCCGGGAATTCACCCCTCCACTTT	CASSLVAQEAGNSPLHF
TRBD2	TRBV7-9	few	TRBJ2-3	TGTGCCAGCAGCTTTACGCGGGGGGGAACCACAGATACGCAGTATTTT	CASSFTRGGTTDTQYF
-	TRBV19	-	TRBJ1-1	TGTGCCAGTAGTATCGACCGGGGGACTGAAGCTTTCTTT	CASSIDRGTEAFF
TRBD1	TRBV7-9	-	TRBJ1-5	TGTGCCAGCAGCCGAACAGGGGATAGCAATCAGCCCCAGCATTTT	CASSRTGDSNQPQHF
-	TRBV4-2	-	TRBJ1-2	TGTGCCAGCAGCCAAGAGTCCCCCGGCTATGGCTACACCTTC	CASSQESPGYGYTF
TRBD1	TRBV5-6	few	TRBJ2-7	TGTGCCAGCAGCTTTGGGACAGGGGCAAACGAGCAGTACTTC	CASSFGTGANEQYF
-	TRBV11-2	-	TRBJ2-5	TGTGCCAGCAGCTCCCCTGAGTGGGGTCTGGAGACCCAGTACTTC	CASSSPEWGLETQYF
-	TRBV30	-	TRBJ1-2	TGTGCCTGGGGGGACCCGAGAGGGGATGGCTACACCTTC	CAWGDPRGDGYTF
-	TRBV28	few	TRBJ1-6	TGTGCCAGCAGTTTGGGGCAGGGCGATACACCCCTCCACTTT	CASSLGQGDTPLHF
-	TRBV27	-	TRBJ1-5	TGTGCCAGCAGTTTATCGGACAGCAATCAGCCCCAGCATTTT	CASSLSDSNQPQHF
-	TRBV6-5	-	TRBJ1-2	TGTGCCAGCAACCTCGGCAGGGATTGGGTTAATGGCTACACCTTC	CASNLGRDWVNGYTF
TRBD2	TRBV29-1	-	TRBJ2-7	TGCAGCGTTGTGCCCTGGACTAGCGCTCACGAGCAGTACTTC	CSVVPWTSAHEQYF
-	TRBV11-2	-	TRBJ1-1	TGTGCCAGCAGCTTTCAGAACACTGAAGCTTTCTTT	CASSFQNTEAFF